Below, 30 T cell receptor beta chains from the same sample are listed, as sequenced in a study of CD8 T cells in ankylosing spondylitis. General observations from the study: The study identified a TCR beta motif of about eight highly homologous variants that appeared characteristic of ankylosing spondylitis blood.

Their antigen targets remain unknown. A single record per CDR3 protein comes from TCRdb applying MiXCR to the 5' RACE reads. The sample records about 540,000 distinct CDR3 sequences, approximately 11% being singletons. What was sequenced was blood, either unsorted or a sorted T cell fraction (not recorded which). These receptors all stem from a male donor with ankylosing spondylitis.

The table lists this clonotype with a few counts. This sequence joins TRBV20-1 and TRBJ2-1; a weak D match, TRBD1 (6 bases). CDR1 and CDR2 from the germline V gene are DFQATT and SNEGSKA (reference sequence). V was trimmed by 0 bases and J by 3 bases, leaving 18 bases between them. There are 17 residues in the CDR3. The CDR3 bases are TGCAGTGCTAGAGAGGGTCTGGACGGGACAAACTACAATGAGCAGTTCTTC. This translates into CSAREGLDGTNYNEQFF.

The chain joins TRBV9 to TRBJ2-3, with D possibly being TRBD2 (5 bases). This CDR3 has 16 amino acids. The germline V gene has CDR1 SGDLS and CDR2 YYNGEE. The V end was cut by 0 bases, the J end by 0 bases, with 11 bases between. The CDR3 reads CASSVVPAASTDTQYF. In DNA, the CDR3 is TGTGCCAGCAGCGTAGTACCAGCGGCAAGCACAGATACGCAGTATTTT.

With respect to this clonotype: This may arise from a read error, as a much more abundant clone is one base away. The chain is built from TRBV2 and TRBJ2-2; D is perhaps TRBD1 or TRBD2 (5 bases each). This CDR3 is built from 13 residues. Germline values: CDR1 SNHLY, CDR2 FYNNEI. The CDR3 coding sequence is TGTGCCAGCAGTCCCTCTGGGGCCGGGGAGCTGTCTTTT. Protein: CASSPSGAGELSF. Complete variable domain (other parts from reference TRBV2 and TRBJ2-2): EPEVTQTPSHQVTQMGQEVILRCVPISNHLYFYWYRQILGQKVEFLVSFYNNEISEKSEIFDDQFSVERPDGSNFTLKIRSTKLEDSAMYFCASSPSGAGELSFGEGSRLTVL.

This clonotype has at least ten counts. CDR3 sequence reads: CASSSGLEVFTDTQYF. CDR3 DNA sequence: TGTGCCAGCAGCTCGGGACTAGAAGTTTTCACAGATACGCAGTATTTT. This chain links TRBV7-9 with TRBJ2-3, with 8 bases that match TRBD2. The germline CDR1 and CDR2 sequences are SEHNR and FQNEAQ (reference sequence). Trimming took 4 bases from V and 2 from J; bases not matched to a gene: 8. The CDR3 spans 16 residues.

V gene TRBV29-1 combines with J gene TRBJ1-1, with D perhaps TRBD1 (5 bases). The CDR3 sequence is 13 residues long. The germline CDR1 and CDR2 sequences are SQVTM and ANQGSEA. Between the trimmed V and J ends, which lost 8 bases and 0 bases, there was a span of 13 bases. The CDR3 DNA follows: TGCAGCTCCCAGGGCCTGATGAACACTGAAGCTTTCTTT. Translating gives CSSQGLMNTEAFF.

The rearrangement joins TRBV9 to TRBJ2-7; D gene unclear. CDR3 length equals 13 residues. V was shortened by 0 bases and J by 2 bases, with 6 bases between the two germline ends. The V gene's germline CDR1 is SGDLS and CDR2 YYNGEE. The CDR3 sequence is CASSVGQTYEQYF. The CDR3 DNA is TGTGCCAGCAGCGTAGGTCAGACCTACGAGCAGTACTTC. Full variable domain (remainder filled in from reference TRBV9 and TRBJ2-7): DSGVTQTPKHLITATGQRVTLRCSPRSGDLSVYWYQQSLDQGLQFLIQYYNGEERAKGNILERFSAQQFPDLHSELNLSSLELGDSALYFCASSVGQTYEQYFGPGTRLTVT.

The chain recombines TRBV12-3 or TRBV12-4 with TRBJ2-6; unclear D gene. V lost 7 bases to trimming and J lost 0 bases, with 19 bases between them. This CDR3 has 18 residues. CDR3 sequence: CASIIHQMHSSGANVLTF. In DNA, the CDR3 is TGTGCCAGCATTATACATCAGATGCACAGCTCTGGGGCCAACGTCCTGACTTTC.

The chain combines TRBV12-3 or TRBV12-4 with TRBJ2-5, with D perhaps matching TRBD2 (7 bases). V lost 5 bases and J 4 bases, leaving 14 bases between the germline ends. The CDR3 has 14 amino acids. The CDR3 region is CASSGGGSSETQYF. In nucleotides, the CDR3 is TGTGCCAGCAGTGGGGGCGGGAGTTCAGAGACCCAGTACTTC.

The gene calls are TRBV12-3 or TRBV12-4 and TRBJ2-1; D remains ambiguous. V lost 1 base to trimming and J lost 3 bases, with 10 bases between them. The CDR3 consists of 15 residues. Here the CDR3 reads CASSLGDIYYNEQFF. The CDR3 region has the DNA TGTGCCAGCAGTTTAGGTGATATCTACTACAATGAGCAGTTCTTC.

In this sample, this clonotype turned up a few times. V and J are TRBV20-1 and TRBJ1-6; D remains unclear. Trimming took off 6 bases at V and 10 bases at J, with 22 bases between the two ends. The CDR3 is 15 amino acids. CDR1 and CDR2 (germline): DFQATT, SNEGSKA (reference sequence). In nucleotides, the CDR3 is TGCAGTGCCCGAAGGGATGGGGTGGCGGGGTCACCCCTCCACTTT. This encodes CSARRDGVAGSPLHF.

The chain employs TRBV2 and TRBJ1-4; D gene unclear. CDR3 length: 14 residues. Germline CDR1 reads SNHLY; CDR2 reads FYNNEI. Trimming removed 0 bases from V and 6 bases from J, with 8 bases in between. DNA of the CDR3: TGTGCCAGCAGTGAAGCAGCGGGTTATGAAAAACTGTTTTTT. Encoded protein: CASSEAAGYEKLFF.

This clonotype was picked up many times. This chain links TRBV24-1 with TRBJ2-3, with 14 bases lining up with TRBD2. CDR1 and CDR2 (germline): KGHDR, SFDVKD. V lost 4 bases, J lost 2 bases, and 7 bases stayed unmatched. The CDR3 has 18 residues. CDR3 in DNA: TGTGCCACCAGTGAGCTAGGGACTAGCGGGAGCTTCACAGATACGCAGTATTTT. It specifies CATSELGTSGSFTDTQYF.

V usage is TRBV7-6 and J usage is TRBJ2-1; 7 positions agree with TRBD2. V lost 0 bases and J lost 5; bases outside the gene matches: 10. This CDR3 has 17 amino acids. Germline CDR1 reads SGHVS; CDR2 reads FNYEAQ. The CDR3 protein is CASSLAKSSGKHNEQFF. The CDR3 coding sequence is TGTGCCAGCAGCTTAGCCAAATCTAGCGGAAAACACAATGAGCAGTTCTTC.

This clonotype was detected a few times. CDR3 region: CASSLGRHPLRDTEAFF. CDR3 in DNA: TGTGCCAGCAGCTTAGGGAGGCATCCTCTACGGGACACTGAAGCTTTCTTT. The V gene is TRBV7-2, the J gene TRBJ1-1; no definite D call. The CDR3 spans 17 residues. V was pared by 1 base and J by 3 bases, with 18 bases between. Germline lookup yields CDR1 SGHTA and CDR2 FQGNSA. Variable domain in full (rest from reference TRBV7-2 and TRBJ1-1): GAGVSQSPSNKVTEKGKDVELRCDPISGHTALYWYRQSLGQGLEFLIYFQGNSAPDKSGLPSDRFSAERTGGSVSTLTIQRTQQEDSAVYLCASSLGRHPLRDTEAFFGQGTRLTVV.

This clonotype was picked up a small number of times. The chain is built from TRBV18 and TRBJ2-1; 7 nucleotides line up with TRBD1. Germline V gives CDR1 KGHSH, CDR2 LQKENI. J was trimmed by 9 bases and V by 3 bases; bases with no gene match: 11. This CDR3 is 15 amino acids long. CDR3 sequence: CASSPQGDLLSEQFF. The CDR3 bases are TGTGCCAGCTCACCTCAGGGGGACCTCCTCAGTGAGCAGTTCTTC.

This rearrangement joins TRBV25-1 to TRBJ2-1, with D possibly matching TRBD2 (6 bases). The CDR3 extends over 14 amino acids. Germline CDR1 and CDR2: MGHDK and SYGVNS. The ends were cut back, 7 bases at V and 1 base at J, with 11 bases in the middle. Written as DNA, the CDR3 is TGTGCCAGCAAAGATAGCGGATCCTACAATGAGCAGTTCTTC. Protein sequence: CASKDSGSYNEQFF.

There are a few counts of this clonotype. Given a much more abundant clone one base away, this may be a read error. This chain links TRBV5-1 with TRBJ2-3; TRBD2 might be the D (5 bases). The CDR3 sequence is 15 residues long. Germline assignment: CDR1 SGHRS and CDR2 YFSETQ. V lost 0 bases and J 0 bases, leaving 8 bases between the germline ends. The CDR3 region is CASSLDLASTDTQYF. The CDR3 DNA sequence: TGCGCCAGCAGCTTGGACCTAGCTAGCACAGATACGCAGTATTTT.

This sequence joins TRBV21-1 and TRBJ2-5; the table's TRBD1 call for D was not verified on the DNA. TRBV21-1 is recorded as a pseudogene. The CDR3 sequence is 17 residues long. CDR3 nucleotide sequence: TGTGCCAGCAGCACCGACACTTTCGGGGGATCGGAAGAGACCCAGTACTTC. Translated, it gives CASSTDTFGGSEETQYF.

This chain connects TRBV7-9 to TRBJ2-3, with 7 bases lining up with TRBD2. Germline-derived CDR1 and CDR2 are SEHNR and FQNEAQ (reference sequence). CDR3 size: 16 residues. V was clipped by 1 base and J by 4 bases; unmatched bases: 8. The DNA of the CDR3 is TGTGCCAGCAGCTTAGTTTCCTGGCGGGAGCCAGATACGCAGTATTTT. Encoded protein: CASSLVSWREPDTQYF.

This clonotype came up once. This chain uses TRBV14 with TRBJ1-2, with 8 bases identical to TRBD1. V was clipped by 3 bases and J by 5 bases; unmatched bases: 8. CDR1 is SGHDN and CDR2 is FVKESK in the germline V gene. CDR3 length: 15 amino acids. The CDR3: CASSHLGQGGYGYTF. The CDR3 nucleotides read TGTGCCAGCAGCCACCTAGGACAGGGTGGGTATGGCTACACCTTC.

The rearrangement joins TRBV7-9 to TRBJ2-1; 7 bases are a match to TRBD2. V shed 4 bases and J 3 bases; nucleotides not matched to a gene: 12. The germline V gene has CDR1 SEHNR and CDR2 FQNEAQ (reference sequence). This CDR3 has 17 residues. This CDR3 reads CASSSPREGGDYNEQFF. DNA for the CDR3: TGTGCCAGCAGCTCACCCAGGGAGGGTGGGGACTACAATGAGCAGTTCTTC.

V and J are TRBV12-5 and TRBJ2-3; 8 nucleotides agree with TRBD1. The junction had 16 bases not matched to a gene; V was cut back by 10 bases and J by 1 base. Germline V gives CDR1 LGHNT, CDR2 FRNRAP. The length of the CDR3 is 17 residues. Here the CDR3 reads CATRPPSGGWGTDTQYF. CDR3 DNA sequence: TGTGCTACCCGCCCTCCTTCAGGGGGCTGGGGCACAGATACGCAGTATTTT. The whole variable domain, filled in from reference TRBV12-5 and TRBJ2-3, reads DARVTQTPRHKVTEMGQEVTMRCQPILGHNTVFWYRQTMMQGLELLAYFRNRAPLDDSGMPKDRFSAEMPDATLATLKIQPSEPRDSAVYFCATRPPSGGWGTDTQYFGPGTRLTVL.

This clonotype was seen only a few times. The V gene is TRBV24-1, the J gene TRBJ1-5, with 8 bases aligning to TRBD1. V shed 4 bases and J 6 bases; nucleotides not matched to a gene: 10. The CDR3 runs to 16 residues. Germline V gene sequence: CDR1 KGHDR, CDR2 SFDVKD. CDR3 in amino acids: CATSDPSKDRAQPQHF. The CDR3 DNA is TGTGCCACCAGTGACCCAAGTAAGGACAGGGCTCAGCCCCAGCATTTT.

V gene TRBV2 combines with J gene TRBJ2-6, with D perhaps TRBD2 (5 bases). Germline V lookup: CDR1 SNHLY, CDR2 FYNNEI. The CDR3 spans 13 residues. V lost 10 bases and J lost 4, with 11 bases in between. CDR3 amino acids: CATTPGGANVLTF. Written as DNA, the CDR3 is TGTGCCACCACCCCGGGAGGGGCCAACGTCCTGACTTTC.

The J gene is TRBJ2-6, the V gene TRBV3-1, with D perhaps TRBD2 (6 bases). The CDR3 extends over 15 amino acids. V gave up 1 base and J gave up 2 bases, with 6 bases separating them. Germline V CDR1 and CDR2: LGHDT, YNNKEL (reference sequence). The CDR3 DNA follows: TGTGCCAGCAGCCAAGGACTAGCTGGGGCCAACGTCCTGACTTTC. It is translated as CASSQGLAGANVLTF. The variable domain in full, with the rest retrieved from reference TRBV3-1 and TRBJ2-6, is DTAVSQTPKYLVTQMGNDKSIKCEQNLGHDTMYWYKQDSKKFLKIMFSYNNKELIINETVPNRFSPKSPDKAHLNLHINSLELGDSAVYFCASSQGLAGANVLTFGAGSRLTVL.

The chain is built from TRBV9 and TRBJ2-1, with 9 bases aligning to TRBD2. From germline, CDR1 is SGDLS and CDR2 YYNGEE. Trimming at V came to 4 bases and at J to 6 bases, leaving 8 bases not matched to a gene. CDR3 length: 15 amino acids. Here the CDR3 DNA reads TGTGCCAGCAGCCCCCGAGGCGGGAGGGCCAATGAGCAGTTCTTC. This encodes CASSPRGGRANEQFF.

This clonotype was seen ten or more times. The rearrangement links TRBV12-3 or TRBV12-4 to TRBJ2-3; D tentatively reads TRBD1 or TRBD2 (5 bases each). The CDR3 runs 16 residues. With 4 bases removed from V and 0 bases from J, the gap between germline ends came to 14 bases. CDR3 DNA sequence: TGTGCCAGCAGTTCTGGAGGACAACTTAGCACAGATACGCAGTATTTT. Its translation is CASSSGGQLSTDTQYF.

The rearrangement uses TRBV20-1 and TRBJ1-5; tentative D call: TRBD1 (5 bases). Trimming pared 5 bases from V and 0 bases from J, leaving 8 bases between. This CDR3 spans 13 amino acids. The germline V gene has CDR1 DFQATT and CDR2 SNEGSKA (reference sequence). CDR3 sequence reads: CSAEGYSNQPQHF. In DNA form, the CDR3 reads TGCAGTGCTGAGGGGTATAGCAATCAGCCCCAGCATTTT.

This clonotype was observed many times. V usage is TRBV20-1 and J usage is TRBJ2-3; 11 bases are shared with TRBD1. From germline, CDR1 is DFQATT and CDR2 SNEGSKA (reference sequence). V shed 5 bases and J 3 bases; nucleotides not matched to a gene: 4. The length of the CDR3 is 14 residues. This chain's CDR3 is CSAGTGGGTDTQYF. The CDR3 nucleotides read TGCAGTGCTGGGACAGGGGGAGGGACAGATACGCAGTATTTT.

The chain is built from TRBV11-3 and TRBJ2-1; possible D gene TRBD2, 5 bases. The V gene lost 5 bases and the J gene lost 3 bases, with 8 bases spanning the gap. The V gene's germline CDR1 is SGHNT and CDR2 YENEEA. The CDR3 is made up of 13 amino acids. The CDR3 DNA follows: TGTGCCAGCAGCGACGGGGACTACAATGAGCAGTTCTTC. This sequence encodes CASSDGDYNEQFF.